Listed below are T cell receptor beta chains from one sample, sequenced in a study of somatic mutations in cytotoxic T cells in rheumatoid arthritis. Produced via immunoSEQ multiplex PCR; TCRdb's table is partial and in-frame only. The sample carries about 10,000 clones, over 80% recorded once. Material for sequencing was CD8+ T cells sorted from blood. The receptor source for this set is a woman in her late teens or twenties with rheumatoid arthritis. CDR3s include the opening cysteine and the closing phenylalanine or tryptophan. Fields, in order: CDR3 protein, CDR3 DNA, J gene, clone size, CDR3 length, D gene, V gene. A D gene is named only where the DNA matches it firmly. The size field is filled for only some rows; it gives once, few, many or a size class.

CASSLSTEAFF TGTGCCAGCAGCTTATCGACTGAAGCTTTCTTT TRBJ1-1 - 11 - TRBV7-9
CASSIAPLIGNTGELFF TGTGCCAGTAGTATAGCCCCCCTCATCGGGAACACCGGGGAGCTGTTTTTT TRBJ2-2 - 17 - TRBV19
CASTRGVGETQYF TGTGCCAGCACCAGGGGTGTGGGAGAGACCCAGTACTTC TRBJ2-5 once 13 - TRBV9
CASSGDRTTNEKLFF TGCGCCAGCAGTGGGGACAGGACAACTAATGAAAAACTGTTTTTT TRBJ1-4 - 15 TRBD1 TRBV10-1
CAITRVGGPTDTQYF TGTGCCATCACCCGGGTAGGCGGTCCCACAGATACGCAGTATTTT TRBJ2-3 - 15 - TRBV10-3
CASSDGTGPYEQYF TGTGCCAGCAGCGATGGGACAGGGCCCTACGAGCAGTACTTC TRBJ2-7 - 14 TRBD1 TRBV14
CASRVGGAPIYEQYF TGTGCCAGCAGAGTGGGAGGGGCGCCAATCTACGAGCAGTACTTC TRBJ2-7 - 15 TRBD2 TRBV5-8
CAISESWAGGQSSTDTQYF TGTGCCATCAGTGAGTCTTGGGCGGGGGGACAGTCTAGCACAGATACGCAGTATTTT TRBJ2-3 - 19 - TRBV10-3
CASSRGSYEQYF TGTGCCAGTAGTAGAGGCAGCTACGAGCAGTACTTC TRBJ2-7 - 12 - TRBV19
CASRVSGLAGAISYEQYF TGTGCCAGCAGAGTCTCGGGACTAGCGGGAGCCATCTCCTACGAGCAGTACTTC TRBJ2-7 - 18 TRBD2 TRBV27